Below, 5 T cell receptor beta chains from the same sample are listed, as sequenced in a study of beta chain features in type 1 diabetes. As every portion of the isolated RNA was reverse transcribed, the sequencing read expressed TCRB transcripts. Some clones are missing from TCRdb's copy, which holds only in-frame ones; the method was immunoSEQ multiplex PCR. The sample holds approximately 200,000 clones; around 9.6% are singletons and the top ten take 0.03% to 0.04%. Sample: naive CD4+ T cells from blood. The origin of the receptors is a woman between 18 and 29 years old in good health.

The chain recombines TRBV14 with TRBJ2-1; the D gene is possibly TRBD2 (6 bases). V lost 1 base to trimming and J lost 0 bases, with 13 bases between them. The length of the CDR3 is 17 residues. Germline-derived CDR1 and CDR2 are SGHDN and FVKESK. As DNA, the CDR3 is TGTGCCAGCAGCCAAGGTGGGGGGAGGAGCTCCTACAATGAGCAGTTCTTC. The encoded protein is CASSQGGGRSSYNEQFF.

The table lists this clone with a few counts. This chain links TRBV2 with TRBJ1-1; 7 bases fit TRBD1. The CDR3 extends over 15 amino acids. V gave up 6 bases and J gave up 0 bases; unmatched junction bases: 7. Germline lookup yields CDR1 SNHLY and CDR2 FYNNEI. CDR3 nucleotides: TGTGCCAGCAGGTCCACAGGGGTTATGAACACTGAAGCTTTCTTT. Translation: CASRSTGVMNTEAFF. Filled out from reference TRBV2 and TRBJ1-1, the complete variable domain reads EPEVTQTPSHQVTQMGQEVILRCVPISNHLYFYWYRQILGQKVEFLVSFYNNEISEKSEIFDDQFSVERPDGSNFTLKIRSTKLEDSAMYFCASRSTGVMNTEAFFGQGTRLTVV.

The chain carries TRBV30 and TRBJ1-1, with 9 bases identical to TRBD1. Germline V lookup: CDR1 GTSNPN, CDR2 SVGIG (reference sequence). The CDR3 consists of 14 residues. The V and J ends lost 2 bases and 5 bases, in that order; junction bases with no gene match: 6. Written as DNA, the CDR3 is TGTGCCTGGAGTCCCGGGACAGGGAGGACTGAAGCTTTCTTT. Translating gives CAWSPGTGRTEAFF.

Only a few counts were recorded for this clone. CDR3 nucleotides: TGCGCCAGCAGCTTGGGCGGAGCGAACCGCTACAATGAGCAGTTCTTC. This sequence encodes CASSLGGANRYNEQFF. The V gene is TRBV5-1, the J gene TRBJ2-1, with D unclear. Germline V gives CDR1 SGHRS, CDR2 YFSETQ. The CDR3 totals 16 residues. Trimming removed 0 bases at V and 3 bases at J, with 13 bases between.

This clone showed up just a few times. The chain combines TRBV15 with TRBJ1-2, with D perhaps TRBD1 (5 bases). Germline loops: CDR1 LNHNV, CDR2 YYDKDF (reference sequence). CDR3 size: 16 residues. V lost 0 bases and J lost 6, with 17 bases in between. The CDR3 bases are TGTGCCACCAGCAGAGATATTGAATCCAGGGCCAATGGCTACACCTTC. Translated, it gives CATSRDIESRANGYTF.